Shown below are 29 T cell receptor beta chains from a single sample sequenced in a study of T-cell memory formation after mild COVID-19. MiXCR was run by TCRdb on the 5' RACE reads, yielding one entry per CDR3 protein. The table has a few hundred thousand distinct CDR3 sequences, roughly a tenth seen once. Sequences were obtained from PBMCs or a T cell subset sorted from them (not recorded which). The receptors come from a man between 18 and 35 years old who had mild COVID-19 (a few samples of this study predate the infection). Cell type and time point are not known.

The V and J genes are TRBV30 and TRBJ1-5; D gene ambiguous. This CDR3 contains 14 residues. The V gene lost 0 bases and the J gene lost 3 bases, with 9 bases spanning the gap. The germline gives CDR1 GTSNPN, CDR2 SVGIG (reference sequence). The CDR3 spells CAWSVGRPNQPQHF. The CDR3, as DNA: TGTGCCTGGAGTGTTGGCCGACCCAATCAGCCCCAGCATTTT.

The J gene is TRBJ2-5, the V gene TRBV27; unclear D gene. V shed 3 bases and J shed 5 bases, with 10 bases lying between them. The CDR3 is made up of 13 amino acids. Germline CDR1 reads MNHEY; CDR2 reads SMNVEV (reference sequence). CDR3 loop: CASSFGVLETQYF. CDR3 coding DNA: TGTGCCAGCAGTTTTGGGGTGTTGGAGACCCAGTACTTC.

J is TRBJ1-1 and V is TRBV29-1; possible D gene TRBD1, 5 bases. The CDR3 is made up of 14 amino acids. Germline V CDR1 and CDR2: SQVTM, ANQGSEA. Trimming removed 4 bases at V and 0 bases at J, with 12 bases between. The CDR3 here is CSVGAVGLNTEAFF. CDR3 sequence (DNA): TGCAGCGTTGGGGCCGTGGGGCTGAACACTGAAGCTTTCTTT.

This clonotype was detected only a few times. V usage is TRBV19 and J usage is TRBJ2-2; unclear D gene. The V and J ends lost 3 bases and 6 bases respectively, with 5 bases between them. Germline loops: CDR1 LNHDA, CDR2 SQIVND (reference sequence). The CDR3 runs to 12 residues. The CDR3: CASSIWSGELFF. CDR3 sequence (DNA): TGTGCCAGTAGTATCTGGTCCGGGGAGCTGTTTTTT.

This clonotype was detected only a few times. CDR3 in DNA: TGCGCCAGCAGGACTAGCGGGGGGTACCAAGAGACCCAGTACTTC. Residues: CASRTSGGYQETQYF. This sequence joins TRBV10-2 and TRBJ2-5; 13 bases fit TRBD2. Trimming at V came to 6 bases and at J to 0 bases, leaving 1 base not matched to a gene. The CDR3 extends over 15 amino acids. CDR1 and CDR2 from the germline V gene are WSHSY and SAAADI.

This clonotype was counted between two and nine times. The CDR3 here is CASRRHDSNQPQHF. CDR3 coding DNA: TGTGCCAGCAGGCGACACGATAGCAATCAGCCCCAGCATTTT. The chain is built from TRBV6-5 and TRBJ1-5; D is ambiguous. The CDR3 consists of 14 residues. Germline V gene data show CDR1 as MNHEY and CDR2 as SVGAGI. V gave up 6 bases and J gave up 0 bases, with 9 bases separating them.

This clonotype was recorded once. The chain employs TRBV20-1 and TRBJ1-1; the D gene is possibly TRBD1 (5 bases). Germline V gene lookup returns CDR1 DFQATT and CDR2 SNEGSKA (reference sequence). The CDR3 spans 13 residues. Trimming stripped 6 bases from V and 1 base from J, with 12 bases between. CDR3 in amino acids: CSAFTTANTEAFF. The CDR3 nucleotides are TGCAGTGCCTTCACGACAGCGAACACTGAAGCTTTCTTT.

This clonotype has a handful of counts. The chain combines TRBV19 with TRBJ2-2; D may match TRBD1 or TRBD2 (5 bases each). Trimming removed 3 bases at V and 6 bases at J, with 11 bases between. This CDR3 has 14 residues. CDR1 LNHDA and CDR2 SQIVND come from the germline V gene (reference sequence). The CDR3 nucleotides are TGTGCCAGTAGTATCAAGGGGAGCGCCGGGGAGCTGTTTTTT. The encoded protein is CASSIKGSAGELFF.

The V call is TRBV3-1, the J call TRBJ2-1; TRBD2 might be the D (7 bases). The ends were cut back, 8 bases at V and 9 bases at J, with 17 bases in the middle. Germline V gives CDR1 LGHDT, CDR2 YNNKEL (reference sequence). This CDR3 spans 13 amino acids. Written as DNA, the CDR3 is TGTGCCAGCTGCTGGTGGGGGGGCTTTGAGCAGTTCTTC. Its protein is CASCWWGGFEQFF.

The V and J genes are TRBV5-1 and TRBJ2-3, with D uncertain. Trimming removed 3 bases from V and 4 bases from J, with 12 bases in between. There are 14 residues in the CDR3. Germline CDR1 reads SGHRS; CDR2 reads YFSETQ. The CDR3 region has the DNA TGCGCCAGCAGCTCGGTACACGGGTCAGATACGCAGTATTTT. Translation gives CASSSVHGSDTQYF.

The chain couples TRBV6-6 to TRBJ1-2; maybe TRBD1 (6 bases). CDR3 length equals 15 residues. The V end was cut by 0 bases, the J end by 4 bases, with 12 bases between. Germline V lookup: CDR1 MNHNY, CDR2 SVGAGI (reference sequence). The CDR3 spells CASSYSDRSSYGYTF. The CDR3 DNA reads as TGTGCCAGCAGTTACTCAGACAGGTCTAGCTATGGCTACACCTTC.

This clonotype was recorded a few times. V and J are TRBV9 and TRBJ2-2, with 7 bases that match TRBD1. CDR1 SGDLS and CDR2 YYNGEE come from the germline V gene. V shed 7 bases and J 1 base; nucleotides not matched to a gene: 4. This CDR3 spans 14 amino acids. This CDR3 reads CASEDRKNTGELFF. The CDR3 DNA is TGTGCCAGCGAGGACAGGAAGAACACCGGGGAGCTGTTTTTT.

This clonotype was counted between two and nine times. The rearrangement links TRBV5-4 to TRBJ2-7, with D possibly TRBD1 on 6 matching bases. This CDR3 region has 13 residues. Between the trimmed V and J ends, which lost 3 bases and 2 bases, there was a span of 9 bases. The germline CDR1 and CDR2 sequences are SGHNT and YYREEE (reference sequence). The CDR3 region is CASSSEGAYEQYV. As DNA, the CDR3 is TGTGCCAGCAGCTCAGAGGGGGCCTACGAGCAGTACGTC.

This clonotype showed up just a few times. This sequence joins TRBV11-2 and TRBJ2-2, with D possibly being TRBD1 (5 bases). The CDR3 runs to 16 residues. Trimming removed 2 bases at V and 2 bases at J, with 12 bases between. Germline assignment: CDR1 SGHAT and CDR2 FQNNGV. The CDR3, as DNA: TGTGCCAGCAGCTTAAGGGGTAGGGTCAACACCGGGGAGCTGTTTTTT. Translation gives CASSLRGRVNTGELFF.

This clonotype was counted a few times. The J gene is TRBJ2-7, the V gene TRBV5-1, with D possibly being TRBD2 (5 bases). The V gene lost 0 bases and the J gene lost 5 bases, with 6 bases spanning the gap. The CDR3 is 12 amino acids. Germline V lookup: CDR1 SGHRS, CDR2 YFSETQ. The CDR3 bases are TGCGCCAGCAGCTTGGGGGGAGACGAGCAGTACTTC. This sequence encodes CASSLGGDEQYF.

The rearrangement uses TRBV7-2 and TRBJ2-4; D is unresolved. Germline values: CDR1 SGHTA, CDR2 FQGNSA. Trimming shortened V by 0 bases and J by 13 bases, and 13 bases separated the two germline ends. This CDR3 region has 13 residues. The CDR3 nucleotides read TGTGCCAGCAGCTTAGCGCTCCGGGTCTCCCAGTACTTC. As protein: CASSLALRVSQYF. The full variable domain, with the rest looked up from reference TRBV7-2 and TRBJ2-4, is GAGVSQSPSNKVTEKGKDVELRCDPISGHTALYWYRQSLGQGLEFLIYFQGNSAPDKSGLPSDRFSAERTGGSVSTLTIQRTQQEDSAVYLCASSLALRVSQYFGAGTRLSVL.

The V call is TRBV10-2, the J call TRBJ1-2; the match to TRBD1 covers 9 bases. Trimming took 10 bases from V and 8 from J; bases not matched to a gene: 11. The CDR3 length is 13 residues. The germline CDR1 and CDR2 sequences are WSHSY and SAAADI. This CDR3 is CATSPGQGGGYTF. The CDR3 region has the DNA TGCGCCACTTCTCCGGGACAGGGAGGAGGCTACACCTTC.

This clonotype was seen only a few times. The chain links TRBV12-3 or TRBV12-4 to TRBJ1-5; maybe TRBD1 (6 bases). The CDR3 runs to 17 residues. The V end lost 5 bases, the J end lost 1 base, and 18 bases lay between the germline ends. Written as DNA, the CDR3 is TGTGCCAGCAGTACTCTTAGGGGGGCCCAGAGCAATCAGCCCCAGCATTTT. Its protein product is CASSTLRGAQSNQPQHF.

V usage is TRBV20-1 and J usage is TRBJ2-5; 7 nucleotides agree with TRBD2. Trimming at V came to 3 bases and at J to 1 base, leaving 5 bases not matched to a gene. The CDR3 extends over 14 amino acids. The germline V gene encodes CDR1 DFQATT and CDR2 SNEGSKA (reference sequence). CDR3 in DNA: TGCAGTGCTAGCGGGGGGTCCCTCCAAGAGACCCAGTACTTC. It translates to CSASGGSLQETQYF.

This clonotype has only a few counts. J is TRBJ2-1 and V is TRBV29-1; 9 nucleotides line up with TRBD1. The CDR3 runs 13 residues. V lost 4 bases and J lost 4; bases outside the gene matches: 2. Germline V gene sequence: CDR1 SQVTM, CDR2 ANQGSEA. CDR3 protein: CSVAGTGYNEQFF. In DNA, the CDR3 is TGCAGCGTTGCCGGGACAGGGTACAATGAGCAGTTCTTC.

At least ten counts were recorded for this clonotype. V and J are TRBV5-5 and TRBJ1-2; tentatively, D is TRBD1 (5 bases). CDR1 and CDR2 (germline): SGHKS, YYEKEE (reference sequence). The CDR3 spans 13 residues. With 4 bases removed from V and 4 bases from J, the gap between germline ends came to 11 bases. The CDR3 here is CASSAGQRYGYTF. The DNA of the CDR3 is TGTGCCAGCAGCGCAGGGCAGCGCTATGGCTACACCTTC.

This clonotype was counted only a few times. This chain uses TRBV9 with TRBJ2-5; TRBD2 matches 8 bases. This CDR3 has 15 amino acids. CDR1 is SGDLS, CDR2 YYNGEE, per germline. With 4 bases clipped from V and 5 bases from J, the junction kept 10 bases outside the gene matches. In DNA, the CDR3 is TGTGCCAGCAGCTCCCGGGGGGGGGTTGCGGAGACCCAGTACTTC. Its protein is CASSSRGGVAETQYF.

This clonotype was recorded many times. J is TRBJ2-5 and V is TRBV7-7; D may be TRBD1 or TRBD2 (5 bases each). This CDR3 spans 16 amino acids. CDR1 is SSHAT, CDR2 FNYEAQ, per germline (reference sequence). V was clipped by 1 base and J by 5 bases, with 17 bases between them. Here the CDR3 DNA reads TGTGCCAGCAGCTTAGAGGTGCAGGGTGCGGGTGAGACCCAGTACTTC. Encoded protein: CASSLEVQGAGETQYF.

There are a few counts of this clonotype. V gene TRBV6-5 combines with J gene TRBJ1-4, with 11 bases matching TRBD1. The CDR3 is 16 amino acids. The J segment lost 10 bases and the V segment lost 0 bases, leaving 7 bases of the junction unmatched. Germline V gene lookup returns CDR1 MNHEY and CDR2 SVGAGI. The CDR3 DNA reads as TGTGCCAGCAGTTACTCATATGAGGGACAGGGGGGAAAACTGTTTTTT. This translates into CASSYSYEGQGGKLFF.

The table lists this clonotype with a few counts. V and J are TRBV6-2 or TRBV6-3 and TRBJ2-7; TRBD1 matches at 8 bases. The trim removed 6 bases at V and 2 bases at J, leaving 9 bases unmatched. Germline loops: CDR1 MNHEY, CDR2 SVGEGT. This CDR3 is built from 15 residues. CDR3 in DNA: TGTGCCAGCAGGCACCGGGACAGGAACGCCTACGAGCAGTACTTC. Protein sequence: CASRHRDRNAYEQYF.

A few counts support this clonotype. The DNA for the CDR3 is TGTGCCAGCAGTACGGACGGAACTAATGAAAAACTGTTTTTT. The encoded protein is CASSTDGTNEKLFF. This chain connects TRBV12-3 or TRBV12-4 to TRBJ1-4, with D uncertain. The CDR3 runs 14 residues. The V end lost 5 bases, the J end lost 1 base, and 8 bases lay between the germline ends.

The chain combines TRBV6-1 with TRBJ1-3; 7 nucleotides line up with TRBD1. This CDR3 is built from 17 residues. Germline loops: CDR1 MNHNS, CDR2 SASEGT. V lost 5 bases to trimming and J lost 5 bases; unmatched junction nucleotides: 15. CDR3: CASSYWTGRAGRNTIYF. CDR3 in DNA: TGTGCCAGCAGTTACTGGACAGGTCGAGCTGGGAGAAACACCATATATTTT.

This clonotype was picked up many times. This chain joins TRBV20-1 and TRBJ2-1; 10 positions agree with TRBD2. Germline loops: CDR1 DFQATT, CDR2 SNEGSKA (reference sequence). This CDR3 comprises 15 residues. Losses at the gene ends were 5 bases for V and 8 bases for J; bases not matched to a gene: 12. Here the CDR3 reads CSASRGAGGPYEQFF. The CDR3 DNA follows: TGCAGTGCTTCCCGAGGAGCGGGGGGGCCCTATGAGCAGTTCTTC.

CDR3 loop: CASSYREIKPQHF. DNA for the CDR3: TGTGCCAGCAGTTATCGGGAAATCAAGCCCCAGCATTTT. The V gene is TRBV6-2 or TRBV6-3, the J gene TRBJ1-5; D is undetermined. Germline CDR1 reads MNHEY; CDR2 reads SVGEGT. CDR3 size: 13 residues. V lost 3 bases to trimming and J lost 8 bases, with 11 bases between them.